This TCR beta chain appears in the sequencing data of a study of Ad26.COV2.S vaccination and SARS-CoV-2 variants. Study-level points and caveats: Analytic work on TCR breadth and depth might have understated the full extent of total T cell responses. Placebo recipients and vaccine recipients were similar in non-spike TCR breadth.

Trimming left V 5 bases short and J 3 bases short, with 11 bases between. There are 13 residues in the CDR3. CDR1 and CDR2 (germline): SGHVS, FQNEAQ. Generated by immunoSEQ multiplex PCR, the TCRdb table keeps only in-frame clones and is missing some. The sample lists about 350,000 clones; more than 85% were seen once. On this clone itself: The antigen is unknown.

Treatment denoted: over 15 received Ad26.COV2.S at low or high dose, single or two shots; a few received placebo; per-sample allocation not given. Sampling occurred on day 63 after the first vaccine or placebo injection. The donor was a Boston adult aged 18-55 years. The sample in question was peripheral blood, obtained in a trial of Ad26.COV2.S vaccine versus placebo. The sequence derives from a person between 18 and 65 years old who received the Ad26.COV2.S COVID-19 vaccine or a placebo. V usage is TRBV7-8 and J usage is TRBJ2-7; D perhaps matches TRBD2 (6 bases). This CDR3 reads CASSQGLSYEQYF. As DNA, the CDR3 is TGTGCCAGCAGCCAGGGACTGAGCTACGAGCAGTACTTC.